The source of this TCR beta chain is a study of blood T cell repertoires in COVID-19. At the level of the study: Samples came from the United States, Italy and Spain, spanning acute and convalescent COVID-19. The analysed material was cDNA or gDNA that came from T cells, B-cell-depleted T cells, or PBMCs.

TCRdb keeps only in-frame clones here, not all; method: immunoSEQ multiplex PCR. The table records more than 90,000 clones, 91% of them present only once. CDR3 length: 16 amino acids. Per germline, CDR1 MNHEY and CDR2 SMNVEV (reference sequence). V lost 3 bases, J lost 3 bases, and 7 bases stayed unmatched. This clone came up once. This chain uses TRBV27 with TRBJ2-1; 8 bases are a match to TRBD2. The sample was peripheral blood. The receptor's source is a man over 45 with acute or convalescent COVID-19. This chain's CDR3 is CASSFGRGVYYNEQFF. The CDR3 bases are TGTGCCAGCAGTTTCGGGCGGGGGGTTTACTACAATGAGCAGTTCTTC.